The source of this T cell receptor (beta chain) is a study of blood T cells in healthy people across ages. About 10 milliliters of peripheral blood were drawn from each donor into EDTA-treated tubes. Total RNA was isolated from each sample in quantities of at least 5 micrograms. Whole-study findings and limits: With age, beta diversity per million T cells declined roughly linearly, significantly by approximately 41.

Then a second PCR, running roughly 7 to 11 cycles, was carried out with a sample-barcoded 5' primer and a J-beta primer mix. Researchers report that a template-switch adaptor with 12 random nucleotides tagged each cDNA molecule. TCRdb fed the 5' RACE reads into MiXCR, producing one record per CDR3 protein. The table shows hundreds of thousands of distinct CDR3 sequences, with 40% to 65% occurring only once. As to this clonotype: The antigen is unknown.

The CDR3 spans 16 residues. Germline V lookup: CDR1 MNHNY, CDR2 SVGAGI (reference sequence). This receptor was obtained from a woman aged 80 or over in good health. The chain links TRBV6-6 to TRBJ2-3, with D perhaps given as TRBD1 or TRBD2 (6 bases each). The material sequenced was blood. The CDR3 bases are TGTGCAGGGGGGACGGCCGTGGCAATAAGCACAGATACGCAGTATTTT. Translated, it gives CAGGTAVAISTDTQYF.